This T cell receptor beta chain was sequenced for a study of blood T cell repertoires in COVID-19. The repertoire was sequenced with immunoSEQ multiplex PCR; TCRdb's copy has only in-frame clones and lacks some. The data show some 51,000 clones, with approximately 90% seen just once and around 3% held by the top ten. V was cut by 1 base and J by 4 bases, with 16 bases left in between. The germline gives CDR1 SGHTA, CDR2 FQGNSA. This CDR3 is 16 amino acids long. The gene calls are TRBV7-2 and TRBJ1-2; D possibly corresponds to TRBD1 (5 bases). Sequencing was carried out using peripheral blood. This TCR was sampled from a man aged 45-65 years with acute or convalescent COVID-19. The CDR3 sequence: CASSLVGGTVVYGYTF. The CDR3 DNA sequence: TGTGCCAGCAGCTTAGTTGGCGGGACTGTGGTCTATGGCTACACCTTC.